This TCR beta chain comes out of a study of T cell changes during pregnancy in multiple sclerosis. This table comes from immunoSEQ multiplex PCR, and its TCRdb copy is limited to in-frame clones, with some not included. The data show 50,000 to 65,000 clones, about 88% seen once. Germline V gene data show CDR1 as MNHNS and CDR2 as SASEGT. Trimming stripped 3 bases from V and 5 bases from J, with 7 bases between. The CDR3 is 12 amino acids. The input for sequencing was peripheral blood, taken after pregnancy. The V gene is TRBV6-1, the J gene TRBJ1-2; D ambiguous. The TCR sequence derives from a female donor with multiple sclerosis, enrolled in a pregnancy study. The CDR3 spells CASSEVVYGYTF. CDR3 nucleotides: TGTGCCAGCAGTGAGGTAGTATATGGCTACACCTTC.